The 20 T cell receptor beta chains below all came from one sample that was sequenced in a study of esophageal squamous cell carcinoma under preoperative chemotherapy. Time point described: after preoperative PTX-NDP chemotherapy. TCRdb processed the PCR reads anew with MiXCR; each CDR3 protein has one entry. The sample comprises 32,000 or so distinct CDR3 sequences, roughly 52% of which are singletons, and about 23% rests with the top ten. This material was collected from a patient given preoperative chemotherapy. These receptors were obtained from a human donor with esophageal squamous cell carcinoma. The donor label of this sample is uncertain.

This clonotype has at least ten counts. The CDR3: CASSLLLRGVRYEQYF. The CDR3 DNA follows: TGTGCCAGCAGCCTGTTGCTACGCGGGGTGAGATACGAGCAGTACTTC. The chain uses TRBV7-2 and TRBJ2-7, with D possibly matching TRBD2 (6 bases). This CDR3 region has 16 residues. Germline CDR1 and CDR2: SGHTA and FQGNSA. Trimming shortened V by 5 bases and J by 4 bases, and 21 bases separated the two germline ends.

This clonotype was counted between two and nine times. Germline is not matched at one junction end, which may reflect a read error. The genes are TRBV7-2 and TRBJ2-3, with D perhaps being TRBD1 or TRBD2 (5 bases each). CDR3 length: 15 residues. The germline gives CDR1 SGHTA, CDR2 FQGNSA. This CDR3 is CAGGLGAGDQDTQYF. In DNA, the CDR3 is TGTGCCGGCGGCCTCGGGGCCGGGGACCAAGATACGCAGTATTTC.

Remarks on this clonotype: At one end, the junction sequence differs from germline, possibly due to a read error. This chain connects TRBV10-3 to TRBJ2-3; no clear D gene. The CDR3 runs 14 residues. Germline CDR1 reads ENHRY; CDR2 reads SYGVKD. CDR3 loop: CAITESSDTDTQYF. The CDR3 DNA is TGTGCCATCACCGAGAGCAGCGACACAGATACGCAGTATTTC.

This clonotype was counted many times. The genes are TRBV7-2 and TRBJ2-1; 11 bases are shared with TRBD1. The CDR3 is 14 amino acids. The V and J ends lost 4 bases and 9 bases, in that order; junction bases with no gene match: 5. CDR1 is SGHTA, CDR2 FQGNSA, per germline. CDR3 sequence: CASSSPGQGGEQFF. Here the CDR3 DNA reads TGTGCCAGCAGCTCCCCGGGACAGGGGGGTGAGCAGTTCTTC.

This clonotype was counted between two and nine times. This chain uses TRBV6-1 with TRBJ2-5; 11 nucleotides align to TRBD1. The J call is uncertain, as TRBJ2-7 better fits the DNA end. CDR3 length equals 15 residues. Per the germline V gene, CDR1 is MNHNS and CDR2 is SASEGT. CDR3 amino acids: CASSGGQGAFYEQYF. The CDR3 DNA follows: TGTGCCAGCAGTGGCGGACAGGGGGCTTTTTACGAGCAGTACTTC.

Many counts were recorded for this clonotype. The rearrangement joins TRBV7-2 to TRBJ2-1; D is perhaps TRBD2 (5 bases). The CDR3 totals 14 residues. V lost 0 bases and J 10 bases, leaving 13 bases between the germline ends. Germline V gene sequence: CDR1 SGHTA, CDR2 FQGNSA. The CDR3 bases are TGTGCCAGCAGCTTAGCGCGGGCTTCAGAGGAGCAGTTCTTC. This gives the protein CASSLARASEEQFF.

The chain employs TRBV20-1 and TRBJ1-5, with D maybe TRBD1 (5 bases). The CDR3 loop spans 14 amino acids. V lost 2 bases, J lost 1 base, and 9 bases lay in between. Germline V gene lookup returns CDR1 DFQATT and CDR2 SNEGSKA (reference sequence). CDR3 nucleotides: TGCAGTGCTAGATTCCGGGGGAGCAATCAGCCCCAGCATTTT. Protein: CSARFRGSNQPQHF.

This rearrangement joins TRBV7-6 to TRBJ2-1, with 11 bases aligning to TRBD2. CDR3 length: 17 residues. Germline V gene sequence: CDR1 SGHVS, CDR2 FNYEAQ. The junction had 14 bases not matched to a gene; V was cut back by 5 bases and J by 8 bases. CDR3 sequence (DNA): TGTGCCAGCAGCAAACGGGGGAGTAGCGGGAGGGGGGATGAGCAGTTCTTC. Protein sequence: CASSKRGSSGRGDEQFF.

The genes are TRBV7-6 and TRBJ2-3, with D perhaps given as TRBD1 or TRBD2 (6 bases each). The end of the DNA aligns better with TRBJ2-7, so the J call may be wrong. The V gene's germline CDR1 is SGHVS and CDR2 FNYEAQ. The CDR3 contains 14 residues. Here the CDR3 DNA reads TGTGCGGGGAGCTGGGGGCGGGACCAAGATACGCAGTACTTC. Residues: CAGSWGRDQDTQYF.

This clonotype was observed at least ten times. V is TRBV24-1 and J is TRBJ2-1, with TRBD1 matching 9 bases. The CDR3 contains 17 residues. Germline loops: CDR1 KGHDR, CDR2 SFDVKD. The V gene end was trimmed by 8 bases and the J gene end by 6 bases; junction bases not matched to a gene: 16. This chain's CDR3 is CATTKLWTGVILNEQFF. The CDR3 DNA sequence: TGTGCCACCACTAAACTTTGGACAGGGGTAATTCTCAATGAGCAGTTCTTC.

In the case of this clonotype: One junction end does not reproduce the germline sequence, and a read error may be involved. The chain has TRBV7-6 and TRBJ2-3; TRBD2 matches at 7 bases. There are 16 residues in the CDR3. From germline, CDR1 is SGHVS and CDR2 FNYEAQ. CDR3: CASRVDGRSGGDTQYF. CDR3 coding DNA: TGTGCCAGCCGCGTAGACGGAAGGTCGGGGGGAGACACGCAGTACTTT.

This clonotype was detected many times. The chain joins TRBV25-1 to TRBJ2-7; 7 bases agree with TRBD1. V shed 4 bases and J 0 bases; nucleotides not matched to a gene: 9. CDR3 length equals 16 residues. Germline V lookup: CDR1 MGHDK, CDR2 SYGVNS. This chain's CDR3 is CASSGDQTGSSYEQYF. The CDR3 coding sequence is TGTGCCAGCAGTGGGGATCAGACAGGGAGCTCCTACGAGCAGTACTTC.

As DNA, the CDR3 is TGTGCCAGCAGCCGCCTAGGGGGGGCAAACACCGGTACGCTGTTTTTT. It codes for CASSRLGGANTGTLFF. J is TRBJ2-2 and V is TRBV7-8; D might be TRBD2 (7 bases). The germline V gene has CDR1 SGHVS and CDR2 FQNEAQ. This CDR3 is built from 16 residues. V lost 5 bases and J lost 13, with 26 bases in between.

Remarks on this clonotype: An end of the junction does not agree with germline; a read error may underlie this. The rearrangement uses TRBV7-3 and TRBJ2-3, with D tentatively TRBD1 (5 bases). Germline CDR1 is SGHTA and CDR2 is FQGTGA. This CDR3 comprises 13 residues. The CDR3 nucleotides read TGTGCCAGCGGCCTAAGGGGCGCAGATACGCAGTACTTT. Translating gives CASGLRGADTQYF. Full variable domain (outside the CDR3, taken from reference TRBV7-3 and TRBJ2-3): GAGVSQTPSNKVTEKGKYVELRCDPISGHTALYWYRQSLGQGPEFLIYFQGTGAADDSGLPNDRFFAVRPEGSVSTLKIQRTERGDSAVYLCASGLRGADTQYFGPGTRLTVL.

In the case of this clonotype: One end of the junction is discordant with germline, which a read error may explain. The V gene is TRBV7-9, the J gene TRBJ2-3, with a tentative D call TRBD1 (6 bases). This CDR3 contains 15 residues. Germline CDR1 and CDR2: SEHNR and FQNEAQ (reference sequence). Written as DNA, the CDR3 is TGTGCCGGGGGCGCCGGAATCGCTGACCCAGATACGCAGTATTTC. Protein product: CAGGAGIADPDTQYF.

The V and J genes are TRBV5-6 and TRBJ2-1; 9 bases match TRBD1. Matching the DNA end better, TRBJ2-7 makes the J call doubtful. CDR1 and CDR2 from the germline V gene are SGHDT and YYEEEE. The CDR3 length is 14 residues. CDR3 nucleotide sequence: TGTGCCAGCAGCCCACACAGGGGGCCCTACGAGCAGTACTTC. Amino acid sequence: CASSPHRGPYEQYF.

This chain connects TRBV7-2 to TRBJ2-3, with TRBD1 matching 9 bases. The germline gives CDR1 SGHTA, CDR2 FQGNSA. After removal of 3 bases from V and 0 bases from J, the junction contained 1 base not matched to a gene. The length of the CDR3 is 15 residues. For the CDR3, the DNA is TGTGCCAGCAGCTTGACAGGGGGGAGCACAGATACGCAGTATTTT. The encoded protein is CASSLTGGSTDTQYF. Full variable domain (rest looked up from reference TRBV7-2 and TRBJ2-3): GAGVSQSPSNKVTEKGKDVELRCDPISGHTALYWYRQSLGQGLEFLIYFQGNSAPDKSGLPSDRFSAERTGGSVSTLTIQRTQQEDSAVYLCASSLTGGSTDTQYFGPGTRLTVL.

V is TRBV7-8 and J is TRBJ2-2, with D perhaps matching TRBD1 (6 bases). V was trimmed by 8 bases and J by 16 bases, leaving 32 bases between them. CDR3 length: 16 residues. Germline CDR1 reads SGHVS; CDR2 reads FQNEAQ. As DNA, the CDR3 is TGTGCCAGCCTGGGCCTAGAGGGGGTAAACACCGATGCGCAGTTTTTT. Translating gives CASLGLEGVNTDAQFF.

A remark on this clonotype: This is likely a read error, given that the CDR3 carries no conserved phenylalanine or tryptophan at its end. This chain links TRBV7-2 with TRBJ2-5; the D is unclear. This CDR3 region has 16 residues. Between the trimmed V and J ends, which lost 3 bases and 0 bases, there was a span of 14 bases. Looked up from germline, CDR1 is SGHTA and CDR2 is FQGNSA. The CDR3 DNA follows: TGTGCCAGCAGCTTGGCCGGTACCGCGTACCAAGAGACCCAGTACTCC. Translation: CASSLAGTAYQETQYS.

The chain uses TRBV12-3 or TRBV12-4 and TRBJ2-2; TRBD1 agrees at 7 bases. The CDR3 runs 15 residues. Losses at the gene ends were 4 bases for V and 16 bases for J; bases not matched to a gene: 18. The CDR3 DNA sequence: TGTGCCAGCAGTTCCAATGGACAGGTATCCGGGGCGCAGTTTTTT. It yields the protein CASSSNGQVSGAQFF.